This T cell receptor (beta chain) appears in the sequencing data of a study of identical twins. Study conclusions and caveats: Partial confounding of zero-insertion analyses by invariant MAIT and iNKT cells was possible.

To note about this clonotype: No antigen is known for it.

Germline V lookup: CDR1 MNHNS, CDR2 SASEGT. Trimming left V 1 base short and J 11 bases short, with 8 bases between. This CDR3 contains 11 residues. TCRdb reanalysed the 5' RACE reads using MiXCR and keeps one entry per CDR3 protein. This sample yields 1.5 million to 2 million distinct CDR3 sequences, of which under 35% are seen a single time; approximately 0.25% belongs to the top ten. The sequenced material came from cord blood. The chain employs TRBV6-1 and TRBJ2-5, with D hard to call. The receptor was derived from a newborn girl in good health. The CDR3 DNA reads as TGTGCCAGCAGTGAAGGGACGGAGCAGTACTTC. It yields the protein CASSEGTEQYF.